These 30 T cell receptor beta chains were all obtained from the same sample, sequenced in a study of T cell repertoires in ileal Crohn's disease. The time point denotes: neoterminal ileum biopsy at postoperative endoscopy, about 6 months after surgery. Assay: immunoSEQ multiplex PCR; the TCRdb copy retains only in-frame clones and omits some. The table has roughly 4,100 clones, roughly three quarters seen once. Input material: ileal tissue. The origin of the receptors is an adult with Crohn's disease.

The chain combines TRBV2 with TRBJ1-2; 9 nucleotides agree with TRBD1. Germline V gives CDR1 SNHLY, CDR2 FYNNEI. The CDR3 is 21 amino acids. After removal of 4 bases from V and 6 bases from J, the junction contained 27 bases not matched to a gene. The CDR3 here is CASSGIRQGERAFFSGHGYTF. CDR3 bases: TGTGCCAGCAGTGGTATCCGACAGGGGGAAAGGGCCTTCTTTTCTGGCCATGGCTACACCTTC. Combining the CDR3 with reference TRBV2 and TRBJ1-2 gives the whole variable domain EPEVTQTPSHQVTQMGQEVILRCVPISNHLYFYWYRQILGQKVEFLVSFYNNEISEKSEIFDDQFSVERPDGSNFTLKIRSTKLEDSAMYFCASSGIRQGERAFFSGHGYTFGSGTRLTVV.

The V gene is TRBV7-9, the J gene TRBJ1-1; TRBD1 aligns across 7 bases. The CDR3 is 13 amino acids. Per the germline V gene, CDR1 is SEHNR and CDR2 is FQNEAQ (reference sequence). Germline trimming cut 7 bases from V and 4 bases from J; bases unmatched to any gene: 6. CDR3 DNA: TGTGCCAGCATCCCCCCAGGGGGCACTGAAGCTTTCTTT. Protein product: CASIPPGGTEAFF.

The V gene is TRBV5-1, the J gene TRBJ2-2; the match to TRBD2 covers 8 bases. CDR1 and CDR2 (germline): SGHRS, YFSETQ. This CDR3 has 13 amino acids. The ends lost 6 bases at V and 5 bases at J; junction bases unmatched: 3. DNA of the CDR3: TGCGCCAGCAAGGCTAGCGGGACCGGGGAGCTGTTTTTT. It yields the protein CASKASGTGELFF.

This clone was counted once. The chain is built from TRBV25-1 and TRBJ2-5, with a possible D match to TRBD2 (5 bases). Trimming shortened V by 0 bases and J by 2 bases, and 13 bases separated the two germline ends. Germline CDR1 reads MGHDK; CDR2 reads SYGVNS. The CDR3 contains 16 residues. The CDR3 DNA sequence: TGTGCCAGCAGTGAATATTTCGGGGTACTACAAGAGACCCAGTACTTC. It is translated as CASSEYFGVLQETQYF.

The rearrangement links TRBV4-3 to TRBJ1-5, with D possibly TRBD1 on 6 matching bases. V lost 2 bases, J lost 7 bases, and 18 bases lay in between. CDR1 is LGHNA, CDR2 YSLEER, per germline. CDR3 size: 16 residues. CDR3 in amino acids: CASSQSSGGRGQPQHF. For the CDR3, the DNA is TGCGCCAGCAGCCAATCGAGCGGGGGGCGCGGCCAGCCCCAGCATTTT.

The chain uses TRBV7-3 and TRBJ1-2; weak D call: TRBD1 (6 bases). The germline V and J ends were trimmed by 5 bases and 8 bases, with 18 bases remaining between them. The length of the CDR3 is 14 residues. The germline CDR1 and CDR2 sequences are SGHTA and FQGTGA. The CDR3 protein is CASSRQVVVVGYTF. The CDR3 bases are TGTGCCAGCAGCCGACAGGTGGTCGTGGTGGGCTACACCTTC.

The chain uses TRBV5-6 and TRBJ2-1, with a possible D match to TRBD2 (5 bases). V lost 9 bases to trimming and J lost 4 bases, with 17 bases between them. Per germline, CDR1 SGHDT and CDR2 YYEEEE. The CDR3 length is 14 residues. CDR3 sequence reads: CATELSKRYNEQFF. The CDR3 nucleotides are TGTGCCACCGAGCTCTCTAAGCGGTACAATGAGCAGTTCTTC. Drawing the rest from reference TRBV5-6 and TRBJ2-1, the complete variable domain is DAGVTQSPTHLIKTRGQQVTLRCSPKSGHDTVSWYQQALGQGPQFIFQYYEEEERQRGNFPDRFSGHQFPNYSSELNVNALLLGDSALYLCATELSKRYNEQFFGPGTRLTVL.

This chain connects TRBV4-3 to TRBJ1-1; 7 nucleotides agree with TRBD1. CDR3 length: 22 residues. Trimming removed 4 bases from V and 0 bases from J; junction bases left unmatched: 26. The germline CDR1 and CDR2 sequences are LGHNA and YSLEER. This chain's CDR3 is CASSPRPYGTLSQGGMNTEAFF. The CDR3 nucleotides are TGCGCCAGCAGCCCAAGGCCCTACGGGACCCTTAGTCAAGGGGGCATGAACACTGAAGCTTTCTTT.

The chain carries TRBV7-3 and TRBJ2-3; TRBD2 might be the D (6 bases). Germline V CDR1 and CDR2: SGHTA, FQGTGA. The V end lost 5 bases, the J end lost 5 bases, and 14 bases lay between the germline ends. CDR3 length: 14 amino acids. CDR3 loop: CASSPTGLRDTQYF. The CDR3 region has the DNA TGTGCCAGCAGCCCCACGGGACTTCGAGATACGCAGTATTTT.

The CDR3 DNA reads as TGTGCCAGCTCACCAATCCGACAGGGGAGCTCCTACGAGCAGTACTTC. Translation: CASSPIRQGSSYEQYF. V usage is TRBV18 and J usage is TRBJ2-7, with 8 bases that match TRBD1. The V segment lost 2 bases and the J segment 0 bases; nucleotides outside the gene matches: 6. Germline V gene sequence: CDR1 KGHSH, CDR2 LQKENI. The CDR3 is 16 amino acids.

The chain recombines TRBV4-3 with TRBJ1-4; 7 positions agree with TRBD1. CDR3 length equals 15 residues. Germline V gene sequence: CDR1 LGHNA, CDR2 YSLEER. V shed 4 bases, J shed 7 bases, and the junction held 9 bases outside the gene matches. The CDR3 loop reads CASSPRDSWSEKLFF. As DNA, the CDR3 is TGCGCCAGCAGCCCCCGGGACAGTTGGAGTGAAAAACTGTTTTTT.

This chain uses TRBV10-3 with TRBJ1-3; perhaps TRBD1 as D (6 bases). The CDR3 spans 12 residues. The V end lost 8 bases, the J end lost 4 bases, and 9 bases lay between the germline ends. CDR1 is ENHRY, CDR2 SYGVKD, per germline. For the CDR3, the DNA is TGTGCCATCCGGGACAACGGAAACACCATATATTTT. Its protein is CAIRDNGNTIYF.

This clone was found a few times. This same CDR3 is encoded by further DNA sequences in the sample. The V and J genes are TRBV7-2 and TRBJ1-5; maybe TRBD1 (5 bases). This CDR3 region has 14 residues. In germline, CDR1 is SGHTA, CDR2 FQGNSA. Trimming left V 5 bases short and J 4 bases short, with 12 bases between. The CDR3 DNA sequence: TGTGCCAGCAGCCCGGGTCCAGGGAATCAGCCCCAGCATTTT. Its translation: CASSPGPGNQPQHF. Based on the CDR3 plus reference TRBV7-2 and TRBJ1-5, the full variable domain is GAGVSQSPSNKVTEKGKDVELRCDPISGHTALYWYRQSLGQGLEFLIYFQGNSAPDKSGLPSDRFSAERTGGSVSTLTIQRTQQEDSAVYLCASSPGPGNQPQHFGDGTRLSIL.

The genes are TRBV7-9 and TRBJ2-2, with 7 bases identical to TRBD1. The CDR3 extends over 13 amino acids. Trimming at V came to 8 bases and at J to 1 base, leaving 1 base not matched to a gene. Germline V gene data show CDR1 as SEHNR and CDR2 as FQNEAQ (reference sequence). The CDR3 spells CASGDRNTGELFF. As DNA, the CDR3 is TGTGCCAGCGGGGACAGGAACACCGGGGAGCTGTTTTTT.

The chain joins TRBV5-1 to TRBJ2-4; TRBD2 might be the D (5 bases). V lost 0 bases and J lost 0, with 10 bases in between. This CDR3 spans 16 amino acids. Per the germline V gene, CDR1 is SGHRS and CDR2 is YFSETQ. CDR3 DNA sequence: TGCGCCAGCAGCTTGGGGGGAGCACTAGCCAAAAACATTCAGTACTTC. Translation gives CASSLGGALAKNIQYF.

This clone was seen a single time. V and J are TRBV4-3 and TRBJ2-1, with 7 bases aligning to TRBD2. There are 17 residues in the CDR3. V dropped 0 bases and J dropped 4; count of bases not matched to a gene: 9. Looked up from germline, CDR1 is LGHNA and CDR2 is YSLEER. CDR3 loop: CASSQDRASGTYNEQFF. The CDR3 bases are TGCGCCAGCAGCCAAGATCGGGCTAGCGGAACATACAATGAGCAGTTCTTC.

The chain has TRBV19 and TRBJ2-5; TRBD2 agrees at 10 bases. This CDR3 spans 15 amino acids. From germline, CDR1 is LNHDA and CDR2 SQIVND (reference sequence). Trimming removed 5 bases from V and 7 bases from J; junction bases left unmatched: 10. The CDR3 DNA reads TGTGCCAGTAGTGGGCTAGCGGGGGAGCACAGGACCCAGTACTTC. Translation: CASSGLAGEHRTQYF.

This chain uses TRBV2 with TRBJ1-2; perhaps TRBD1 as D (5 bases). There are 13 residues in the CDR3. V was trimmed by 6 bases and J by 2 bases, leaving 10 bases between them. CDR1 and CDR2 from the germline V gene are SNHLY and FYNNEI. The CDR3 here is CASRSRANYGYTF. The CDR3, as DNA: TGTGCCAGCAGGTCCAGGGCCAACTATGGCTACACCTTC.

The genes are TRBV7-8 and TRBJ2-1; 9 bases are a match to TRBD2. The V gene's germline CDR1 is SGHVS and CDR2 FQNEAQ. After removal of 5 bases from V and 8 bases from J, the junction contained 10 bases not matched to a gene. CDR3 length: 15 amino acids. CDR3 amino acids: CASSRRGTSPDEQFF. The DNA for the CDR3 is TGTGCCAGCAGCAGACGCGGGACTAGCCCGGATGAGCAGTTCTTC. Complete variable domain (other parts from reference TRBV7-8 and TRBJ2-1): GAGVSQSPRYKVAKRGQDVALRCDPISGHVSLFWYQQALGQGPEFLTYFQNEAQLDKSGLPSDRFFAERPEGSVSTLKIQRTQQEDSAVYLCASSRRGTSPDEQFFGPGTRLTVL.

This clone has a single count. The chain couples TRBV28 to TRBJ1-4, with D unclear. The CDR3 is 11 amino acids. Germline V CDR1 and CDR2: MDHEN, SYDVKM. V dropped 5 bases and J dropped 6 bases, with 4 bases sitting between them. CDR3 coding DNA: TGTGCCAGCAGTGAGGATGAAAAACTGTTTTTT. It codes for CASSEDEKLFF.

This clone has a handful of counts. The chain links TRBV5-4 to TRBJ2-1; the D gene is possibly TRBD1 (6 bases). CDR1 is SGHNT and CDR2 is YYREEE in the germline V gene (reference sequence). The CDR3 runs to 17 residues. V was pared by 4 bases and J by 2 bases, with 19 bases between. The CDR3 DNA is TGTGCCAGCAGCCCTCGATGGACAGCAATGGCCTACAATGAGCAGTTCTTC. Translating gives CASSPRWTAMAYNEQFF.

This clone came up once. The chain joins TRBV5-1 to TRBJ1-1, with 11 bases aligning to TRBD1. V lost 4 bases to trimming and J lost 3 bases; unmatched junction nucleotides: 8. The CDR3 is 16 residues long. CDR1 is SGHRS, CDR2 YFSETQ, per germline. CDR3 loop: CASSQAGQGAYTEAFF. CDR3 coding DNA: TGCGCCAGCAGCCAGGCTGGACAGGGGGCCTACACTGAAGCTTTCTTT.

The V gene is TRBV6-1, the J gene TRBJ1-3, with TRBD1 identical over 9 bases. This CDR3 spans 15 amino acids. V gave up 7 bases and J gave up 2 bases; unmatched junction bases: 6. The germline gives CDR1 MNHNS, CDR2 SASEGT. DNA of the CDR3: TGTGCCAGCATTGGGGGACAGGGCCCTGGAAACACCATATATTTT. Translation gives CASIGGQGPGNTIYF.

This clone is categorized as large. The rearrangement joins TRBV19 to TRBJ1-2, with D tentatively TRBD1 (5 bases). CDR3 size: 14 residues. CDR1 and CDR2 (germline): LNHDA, SQIVND (reference sequence). Trimming shortened V by 10 bases and J by 4 bases, and 19 bases separated the two germline ends. As DNA, the CDR3 is TGTGCCACCACAAAGGGTCAGGGTGGCTATGGCTACACCTTC. Encoded protein: CATTKGQGGYGYTF.

The chain links TRBV5-1 to TRBJ2-7; TRBD1 agrees at 8 bases. The germline CDR1 and CDR2 sequences are SGHRS and YFSETQ. The CDR3 is made up of 17 amino acids. V lost 5 bases to trimming and J lost 0 bases; unmatched junction nucleotides: 13. DNA for the CDR3: TGCGCCAGCAGAATCGGACCTACAGGGGGAAGCTCCTACGAGCAGTACTTC. Protein: CASRIGPTGGSSYEQYF.

The V and J genes are TRBV28 and TRBJ1-3; D perhaps matches TRBD1 (6 bases). Looked up from germline, CDR1 is MDHEN and CDR2 is SYDVKM. The CDR3 spans 14 residues. Trimming pared 7 bases from V and 2 bases from J, leaving 12 bases between. Written as DNA, the CDR3 is TGTGCCAGCACCGTGGACAGAACTGGAAACACCATATATTTT. This gives the protein CASTVDRTGNTIYF.

The genes are TRBV5-1 and TRBJ1-2, with D tentatively TRBD1 (6 bases). Germline CDR1 is SGHRS and CDR2 is YFSETQ. The ends were cut back, 1 base at V and 5 bases at J, with 12 bases in the middle. This CDR3 is built from 14 residues. The CDR3 nucleotides read TGCGCCAGCAGCTTGCAGGGGAGGGAGTATGGCTACACCTTC. It encodes CASSLQGREYGYTF.

This sequence joins TRBV18 and TRBJ2-7; a possible D gene is TRBD2 (5 bases). This CDR3 is 13 amino acids long. CDR1 and CDR2 (germline): KGHSH, LQKENI. Between the trimmed V and J ends, which lost 4 bases and 6 bases, there was a span of 13 bases. The CDR3 sequence is CASSQGKRVEQYF. The CDR3 nucleotides are TGTGCCAGCTCACAGGGAAAGAGGGTCGAGCAGTACTTC. The variable domain in full, completed from reference TRBV18 and TRBJ2-7, reads NAGVMQNPRHLVRRRGQEARLRCSPMKGHSHVYWYRQLPEEGLKFMVYLQKENIIDESGMPKERFSAEFPKEGPSILRIQQVVRGDSAAYFCASSQGKRVEQYFGPGTRLTVT.

Only a few counts were recorded for this clone. This chain joins TRBV9 and TRBJ1-5; possible D gene TRBD1, 5 bases. The germline V and J ends were trimmed by 3 bases and 1 base, with 11 bases remaining between them. Germline CDR1 SGDLS, CDR2 YYNGEE. CDR3 size: 15 residues. The CDR3 loop reads CASSAGGGSNQPQHF. CDR3 bases: TGTGCCAGCAGCGCCGGGGGGGGGAGCAATCAGCCCCAGCATTTT. Based on the CDR3 plus reference TRBV9 and TRBJ1-5, the full variable domain is DSGVTQTPKHLITATGQRVTLRCSPRSGDLSVYWYQQSLDQGLQFLIQYYNGEERAKGNILERFSAQQFPDLHSELNLSSLELGDSALYFCASSAGGGSNQPQHFGDGTRLSIL.

The J gene is TRBJ2-4, the V gene TRBV2; 10 positions match TRBD2. CDR1 and CDR2 from the germline V gene are SNHLY and FYNNEI. The CDR3 is 14 amino acids. The J segment lost 10 bases and the V segment lost 6 bases, leaving 9 bases of the junction unmatched. The chain's CDR3 is CASSTSGARRIQYF. The CDR3 DNA follows: TGTGCCAGCAGCACTAGCGGGGCGCGAAGGATTCAGTACTTC.